This entry is about one T cell receptor beta chain. Antigen unknown. This PCR relied on a set of 60 Vbeta primers and 13 Jbeta primers. Some clones are missing from TCRdb's copy, which holds only in-frame ones; the method was immunoSEQ multiplex PCR. The sample records just over 150,000 clones, around 80% being singletons. The data were taken from a study of cytomegalovirus exposure and HLA in healthy donors. Regarding the study as a whole: Accurate prediction of most subjects' HLA-A and HLA-B alleles from TCR beta sequences was reported.

The CDR3 runs 17 residues. The sequenced material came from PBMCs. The chain joins TRBV1 to TRBJ2-7; TRBD2 is the table's D call, not checked against the DNA. TRBV1 is noted as a pseudogene. This TCR derives from a male donor in good health and CMV-seropositive. In DNA, the CDR3 is TGCACCAGCAGCCTACCTCTGACTAGCGGGAGAAACTACGAGCAGTACTTC. It specifies CTSSLPLTSGRNYEQYF.